Presented here are 2 T cell receptor beta chains from one specimen sequenced in a study of identical twins. TCRdb called the 5' RACE reads again in MiXCR, with one record for every CDR3 protein. This sample carries around 1.7 million distinct CDR3 sequences, under 35% of them seen once, and the ten largest clones take less than 0.35%. The sequencing sample was made of cord blood. All receptors come from a newborn girl in good health.

This CDR3 reads CASSLGSCGRTDTQYF. CDR3 DNA: TGTGCCAGCAGCTTAGGTAGTTGCGGTCGCACAGATACGCAGTATTTT. J is TRBJ2-3 and V is TRBV7-9; D not resolved. CDR3 length equals 16 residues. Trimming removed 1 base from V and 1 base from J, with 12 bases in between. Germline CDR1 SEHNR, CDR2 FQNEAQ (reference sequence).

A word on this clonotype: An end of the junction does not agree with germline; a read error may underlie this. V and J are TRBV6-5 and TRBJ2-3; 7 bases are a match to TRBD2. The CDR3 is 12 amino acids. The germline CDR1 and CDR2 sequences are MNHEY and SVGAGI. The CDR3 bases are TGTGCCAGCTCCCCGAGGAGCGGGGTAGTGAATTTT. This encodes CASSPRSGVVNF.